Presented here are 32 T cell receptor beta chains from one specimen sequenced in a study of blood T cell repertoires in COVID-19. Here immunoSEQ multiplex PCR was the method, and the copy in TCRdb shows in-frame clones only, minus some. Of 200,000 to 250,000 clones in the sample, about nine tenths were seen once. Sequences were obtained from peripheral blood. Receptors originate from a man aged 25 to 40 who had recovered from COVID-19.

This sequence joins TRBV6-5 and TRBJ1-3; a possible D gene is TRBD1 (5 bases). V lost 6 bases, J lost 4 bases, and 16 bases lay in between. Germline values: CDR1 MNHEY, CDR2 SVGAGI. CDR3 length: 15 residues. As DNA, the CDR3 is TGTGCCAGCAGCCCCCCCCGGGGGAGGGGAAACACCATATATTTT. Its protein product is CASSPPRGRGNTIYF.

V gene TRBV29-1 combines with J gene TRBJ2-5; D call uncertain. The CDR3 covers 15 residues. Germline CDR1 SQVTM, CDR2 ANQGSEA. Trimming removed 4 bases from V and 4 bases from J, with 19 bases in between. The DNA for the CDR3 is TGCAGCGTTGCCGTTTCTAGTGGCCCCCGAGAGACCCAGTACTTC. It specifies CSVAVSSGPRETQYF.

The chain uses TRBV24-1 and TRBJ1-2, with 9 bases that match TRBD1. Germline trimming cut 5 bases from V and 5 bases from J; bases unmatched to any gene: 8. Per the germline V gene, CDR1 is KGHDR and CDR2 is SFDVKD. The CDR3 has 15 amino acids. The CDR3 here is CATSGTGGARYGYTF. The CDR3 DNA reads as TGTGCCACCAGTGGTACAGGGGGCGCTCGTTATGGCTACACCTTC.

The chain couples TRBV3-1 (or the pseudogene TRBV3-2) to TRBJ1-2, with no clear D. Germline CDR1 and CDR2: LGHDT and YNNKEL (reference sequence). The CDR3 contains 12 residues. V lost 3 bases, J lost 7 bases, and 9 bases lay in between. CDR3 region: CASSHGRGGYTF. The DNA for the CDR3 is TGTGCCAGCAGCCACGGAAGAGGTGGCTACACCTTC.

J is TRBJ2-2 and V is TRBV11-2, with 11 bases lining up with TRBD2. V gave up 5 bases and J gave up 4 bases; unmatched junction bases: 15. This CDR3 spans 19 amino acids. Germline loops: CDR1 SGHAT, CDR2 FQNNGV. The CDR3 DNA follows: TGTGCCAGCAGCCCCAGAGGGTATGGGACTAGCGGAATCACCGGGGAGCTGTTTTTT. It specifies CASSPRGYGTSGITGELFF.

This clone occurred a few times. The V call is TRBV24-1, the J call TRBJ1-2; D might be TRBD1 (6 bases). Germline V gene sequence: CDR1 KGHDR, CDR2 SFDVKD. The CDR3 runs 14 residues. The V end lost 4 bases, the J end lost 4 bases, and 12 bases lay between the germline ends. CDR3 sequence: CATSDPAGVYGYTF. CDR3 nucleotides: TGTGCCACCAGTGACCCGGCAGGGGTCTATGGCTACACCTTC.

Here the CDR3 reads CASSLEGMFYEKLFF. CDR3 coding DNA: TGTGCCAGCAGCTTAGAGGGGATGTTCTATGAAAAACTGTTTTTT. V gene TRBV7-8 combines with J gene TRBJ1-4, with TRBD1 as a possible D gene (5 bases). Germline values: CDR1 SGHVS, CDR2 FQNEAQ. V was cut by 1 base and J by 6 bases, with 12 bases left in between. The CDR3 extends over 15 amino acids. Full variable domain (remainder filled in from reference TRBV7-8 and TRBJ1-4): GAGVSQSPRYKVAKRGQDVALRCDPISGHVSLFWYQQALGQGPEFLTYFQNEAQLDKSGLPSDRFFAERPEGSVSTLKIQRTQQEDSAVYLCASSLEGMFYEKLFFGSGTQLSVL.

The CDR3 protein is CASSRGQGARGYGYTF. CDR3 DNA sequence: TGTGCCAGCAGCAGGGGACAGGGGGCGCGAGGCTATGGCTACACCTTC. This chain connects TRBV7-6 to TRBJ1-2; 12 bases align to TRBD1. The CDR3 runs to 16 residues. With 5 bases clipped from V and 4 bases from J, the junction kept 8 bases outside the gene matches. CDR1 is SGHVS, CDR2 FNYEAQ, per germline.

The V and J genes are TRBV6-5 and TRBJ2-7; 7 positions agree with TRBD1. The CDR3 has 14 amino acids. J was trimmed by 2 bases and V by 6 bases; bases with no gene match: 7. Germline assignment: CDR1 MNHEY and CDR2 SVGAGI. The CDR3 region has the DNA TGTGCCAGCAGACCGACAGGGATACCCTACGAGCAGTACTTC. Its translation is CASRPTGIPYEQYF.

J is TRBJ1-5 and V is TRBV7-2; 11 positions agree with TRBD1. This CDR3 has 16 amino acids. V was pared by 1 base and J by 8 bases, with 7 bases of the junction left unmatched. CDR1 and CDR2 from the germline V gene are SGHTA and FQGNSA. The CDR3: CASSLGRTGGMEPQHF. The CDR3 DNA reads TGTGCCAGCAGCTTAGGGAGGACAGGGGGCATGGAGCCCCAGCATTTT.

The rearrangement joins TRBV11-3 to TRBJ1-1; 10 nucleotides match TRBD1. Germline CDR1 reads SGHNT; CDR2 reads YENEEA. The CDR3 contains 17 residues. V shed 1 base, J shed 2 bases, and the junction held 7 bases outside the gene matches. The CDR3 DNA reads TGTGCCAGCAGCTTAGGAAGGGGACAGGGGAAAAACACTGAAGCTTTCTTT. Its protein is CASSLGRGQGKNTEAFF.

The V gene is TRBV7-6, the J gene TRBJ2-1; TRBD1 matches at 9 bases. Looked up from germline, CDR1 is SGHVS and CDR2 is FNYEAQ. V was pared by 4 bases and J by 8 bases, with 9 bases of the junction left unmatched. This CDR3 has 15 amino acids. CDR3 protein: CASSSVGTGRDEQFF. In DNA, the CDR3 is TGTGCCAGCAGCTCGGTCGGGACAGGGCGGGATGAGCAGTTCTTC.

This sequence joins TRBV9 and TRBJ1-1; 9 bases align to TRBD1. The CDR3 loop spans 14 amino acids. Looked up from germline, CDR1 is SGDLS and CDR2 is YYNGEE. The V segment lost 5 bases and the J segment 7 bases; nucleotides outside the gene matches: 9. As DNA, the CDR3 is TGTGCCAGCAGTATCTTACAGGGGGCCGGTGAAGCTTTCTTT. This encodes CASSILQGAGEAFF.

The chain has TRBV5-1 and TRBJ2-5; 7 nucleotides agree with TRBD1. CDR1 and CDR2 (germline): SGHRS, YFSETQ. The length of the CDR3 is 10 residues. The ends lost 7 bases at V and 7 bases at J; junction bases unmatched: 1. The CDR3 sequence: CASSGGTQYF. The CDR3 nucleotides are TGCGCCAGCTCAGGGGGGACCCAGTACTTC. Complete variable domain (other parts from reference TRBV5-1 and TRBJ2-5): KAGVTQTPRYLIKTRGQQVTLSCSPISGHRSVSWYQQTPGQGLQFLFEYFSETQRNKGNFPGRFSGRQFSNSRSEMNVSTLELGDSALYLCASSGGTQYFGPGTRLLVL.

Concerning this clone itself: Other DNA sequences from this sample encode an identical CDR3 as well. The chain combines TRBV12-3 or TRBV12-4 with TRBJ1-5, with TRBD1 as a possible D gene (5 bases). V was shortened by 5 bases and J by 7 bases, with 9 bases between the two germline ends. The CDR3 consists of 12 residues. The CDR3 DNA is TGTGCCAGCAGTCCATCAGGGCAGCCCCAGCATTTT. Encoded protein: CASSPSGQPQHF.

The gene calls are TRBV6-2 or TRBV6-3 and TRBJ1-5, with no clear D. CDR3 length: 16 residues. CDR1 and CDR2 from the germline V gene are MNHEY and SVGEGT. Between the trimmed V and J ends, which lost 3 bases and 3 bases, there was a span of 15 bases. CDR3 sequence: CASSYSPPVPNQPQHF. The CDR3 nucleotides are TGTGCCAGCAGTTATAGCCCTCCGGTGCCCAATCAGCCCCAGCATTTT.

The DNA of the CDR3 is TGTGCCAGCAGCTTAAAACAGGGAACTTTTTACTATGGCTACACCTTC. Protein sequence: CASSLKQGTFYYGYTF. This chain connects TRBV13 to TRBJ1-2, with D possibly matching TRBD1 (6 bases). The CDR3 has 16 amino acids. Germline lookup yields CDR1 PRHDT and CDR2 FYEKMQ (reference sequence). Trimming took off 2 bases at V and 3 bases at J, with 16 bases between the two ends.

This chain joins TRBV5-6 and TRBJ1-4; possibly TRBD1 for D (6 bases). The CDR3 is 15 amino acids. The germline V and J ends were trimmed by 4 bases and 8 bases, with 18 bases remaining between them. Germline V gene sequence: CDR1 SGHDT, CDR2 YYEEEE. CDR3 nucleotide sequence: TGTGCCAGCAGCCTATCCGGGACAAAAACCGAAAAACTGTTTTTT. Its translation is CASSLSGTKTEKLFF.

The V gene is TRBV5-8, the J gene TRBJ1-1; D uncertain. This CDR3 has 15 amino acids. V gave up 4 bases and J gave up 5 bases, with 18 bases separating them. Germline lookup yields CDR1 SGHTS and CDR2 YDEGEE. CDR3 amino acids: CASSVGSGVRTEAFF. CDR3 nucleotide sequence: TGTGCCAGCAGCGTCGGTTCTGGAGTTCGAACTGAAGCTTTCTTT. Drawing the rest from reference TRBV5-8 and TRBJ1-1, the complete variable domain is EAGVTQSPTHLIKTRGQQATLRCSPISGHTSVYWYQQALGLGLQFLLWYDEGEERNRGNFPPRFSGRQFPNYSSELNVNALELEDSALYLCASSVGSGVRTEAFFGQGTRLTVV.

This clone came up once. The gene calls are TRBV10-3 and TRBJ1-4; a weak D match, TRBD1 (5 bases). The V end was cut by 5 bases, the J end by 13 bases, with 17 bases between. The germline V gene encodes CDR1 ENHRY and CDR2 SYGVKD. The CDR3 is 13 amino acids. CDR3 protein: CAISFAGGDGLFF. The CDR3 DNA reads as TGTGCCATCAGTTTCGCCGGGGGAGATGGACTGTTTTTT.

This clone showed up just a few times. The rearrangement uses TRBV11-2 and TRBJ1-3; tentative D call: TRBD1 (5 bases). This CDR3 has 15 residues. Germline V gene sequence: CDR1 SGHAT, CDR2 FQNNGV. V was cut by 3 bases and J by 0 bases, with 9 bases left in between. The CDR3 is CASSFQGSSGNTIYF. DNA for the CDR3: TGTGCCAGCAGCTTCCAGGGATCCTCTGGAAACACCATATATTTT.

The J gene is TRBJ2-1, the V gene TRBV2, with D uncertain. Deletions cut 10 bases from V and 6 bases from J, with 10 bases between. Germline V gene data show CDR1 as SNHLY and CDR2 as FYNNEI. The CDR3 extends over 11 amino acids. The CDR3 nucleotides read TGTGCCACCCGGTTTGGCAATGAGCAGTTCTTC. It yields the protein CATRFGNEQFF.

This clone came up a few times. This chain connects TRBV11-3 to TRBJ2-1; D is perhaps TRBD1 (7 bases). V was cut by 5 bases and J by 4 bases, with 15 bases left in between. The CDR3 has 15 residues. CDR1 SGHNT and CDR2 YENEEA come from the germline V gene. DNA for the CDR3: TGTGCCAGCAGCCCTGGACAGGCGGGGTACAATGAGCAGTTCTTC. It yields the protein CASSPGQAGYNEQFF.

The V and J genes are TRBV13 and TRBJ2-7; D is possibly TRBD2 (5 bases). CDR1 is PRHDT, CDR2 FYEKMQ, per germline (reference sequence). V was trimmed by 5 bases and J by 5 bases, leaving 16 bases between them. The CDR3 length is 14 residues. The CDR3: CASSVRAGRNEQYF. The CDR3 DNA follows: TGTGCCAGCAGCGTGCGGGCGGGTCGGAACGAGCAGTACTTC.

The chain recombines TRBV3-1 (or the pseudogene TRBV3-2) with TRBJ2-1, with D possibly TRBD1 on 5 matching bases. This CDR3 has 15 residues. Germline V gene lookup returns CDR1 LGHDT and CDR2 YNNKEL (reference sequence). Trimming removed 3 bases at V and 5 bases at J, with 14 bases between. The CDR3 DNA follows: TGTGCCAGCAGCCAGTCGAAGGGGAACCACAATGAGCAGTTCTTC. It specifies CASSQSKGNHNEQFF.

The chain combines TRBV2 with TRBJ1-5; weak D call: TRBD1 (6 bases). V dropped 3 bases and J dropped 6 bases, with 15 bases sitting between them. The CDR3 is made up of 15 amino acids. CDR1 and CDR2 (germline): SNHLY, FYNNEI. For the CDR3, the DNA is TGTGCCAGCAGTGACCTCCCAGGGGAGAGTCAGCCCCAGCATTTT. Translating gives CASSDLPGESQPQHF.

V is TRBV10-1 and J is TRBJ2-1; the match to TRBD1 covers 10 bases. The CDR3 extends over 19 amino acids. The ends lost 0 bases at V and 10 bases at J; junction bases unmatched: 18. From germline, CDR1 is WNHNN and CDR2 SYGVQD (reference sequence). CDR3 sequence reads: CASSESGGYRDRGNQEQFF. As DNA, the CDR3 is TGCGCCAGCAGTGAGTCTGGGGGATACCGGGACAGGGGAAATCAGGAGCAGTTCTTC.

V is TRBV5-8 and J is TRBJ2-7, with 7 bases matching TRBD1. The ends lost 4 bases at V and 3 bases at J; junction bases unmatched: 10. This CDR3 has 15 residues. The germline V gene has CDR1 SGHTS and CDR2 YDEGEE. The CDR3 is CASSVISGTDYEQYF. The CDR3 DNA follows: TGTGCCAGCAGCGTAATCTCCGGGACAGACTACGAGCAGTACTTC.

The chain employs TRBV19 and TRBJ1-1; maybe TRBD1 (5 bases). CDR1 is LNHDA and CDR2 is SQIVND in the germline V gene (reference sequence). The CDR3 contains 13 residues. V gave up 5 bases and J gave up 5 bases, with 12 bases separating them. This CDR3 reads CASSGGVWTEAFF. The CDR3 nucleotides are TGTGCCAGTAGTGGGGGGGTTTGGACTGAAGCTTTCTTT.

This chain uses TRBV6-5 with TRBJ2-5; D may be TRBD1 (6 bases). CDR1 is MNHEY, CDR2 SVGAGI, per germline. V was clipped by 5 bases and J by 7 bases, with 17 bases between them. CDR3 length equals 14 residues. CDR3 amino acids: CASSRNIQGRTQYF. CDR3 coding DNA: TGTGCCAGCAGTCGCAACATACAGGGAAGGACCCAGTACTTC.

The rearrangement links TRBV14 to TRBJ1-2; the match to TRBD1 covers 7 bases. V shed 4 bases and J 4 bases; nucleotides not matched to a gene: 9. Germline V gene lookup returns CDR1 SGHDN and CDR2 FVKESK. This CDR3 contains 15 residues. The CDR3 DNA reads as TGTGCCAGCAGCCGGACAGGACGGTCGAGCTATGGCTACACCTTC. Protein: CASSRTGRSSYGYTF. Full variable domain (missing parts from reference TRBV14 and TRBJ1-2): EAGVTQFPSHSVIEKGQTVTLRCDPISGHDNLYWYRRVMGKEIKFLLHFVKESKQDESGMPNNRFLAERTGGTYSTLKVQPAELEDSGVYFCASSRTGRSSYGYTFGSGTRLTVV.

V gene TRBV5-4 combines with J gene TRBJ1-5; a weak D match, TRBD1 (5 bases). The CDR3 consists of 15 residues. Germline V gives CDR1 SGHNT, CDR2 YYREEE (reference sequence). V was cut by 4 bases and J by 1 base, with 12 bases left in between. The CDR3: CASSRGGESNQPQHF. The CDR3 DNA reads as TGTGCCAGCAGCCGGGGGGGGGAGAGCAATCAGCCCCAGCATTTT.